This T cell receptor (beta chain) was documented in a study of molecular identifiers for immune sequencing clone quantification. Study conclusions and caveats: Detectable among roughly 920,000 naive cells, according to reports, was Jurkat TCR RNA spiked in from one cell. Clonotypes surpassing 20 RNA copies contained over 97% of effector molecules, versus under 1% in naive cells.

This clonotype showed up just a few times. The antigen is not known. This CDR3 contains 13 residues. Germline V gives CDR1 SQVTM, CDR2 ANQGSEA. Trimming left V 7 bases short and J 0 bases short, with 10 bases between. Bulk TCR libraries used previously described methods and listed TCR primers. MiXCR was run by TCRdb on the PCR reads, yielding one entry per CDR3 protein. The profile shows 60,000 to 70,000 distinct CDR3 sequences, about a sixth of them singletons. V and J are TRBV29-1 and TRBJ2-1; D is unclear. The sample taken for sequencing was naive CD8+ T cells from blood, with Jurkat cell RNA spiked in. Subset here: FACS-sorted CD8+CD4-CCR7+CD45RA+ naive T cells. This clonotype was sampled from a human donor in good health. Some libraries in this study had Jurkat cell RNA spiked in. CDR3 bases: TGCAGCGCCACCCGAAGCTCCTACAATGAGCAGTTCTTC. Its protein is CSATRSSYNEQFF.